The rows below give T cell receptor beta chains drawn from one sample of a study of T cells in Graves' hyperthyroidism and ophthalmopathy. Via MiXCR, TCRdb re-called the multiplex PCR reads, giving one row per CDR3 protein. The data show around 420,000 distinct CDR3 sequences, approximately 15% seen once. The sequenced sample consisted of blood. These receptors came from a woman aged 18 to 35 with Graves' hyperthyroidism. Each CDR3 is given with its conserved first and last residue. The D gene is left open where the match is weak. A row's size may be missing; if present it is once, few, many or a size class.

D | size | J | V | DNA | CDR3
NA | NA | TRBJ1-6 | TRBV10-3 | TGTGCCATCAGTGAGGTTCAGGGGTCGGGATCACCCCTCCACTTT | CAISEVQGSGSPLHF
NA | many | TRBJ2-2 | TRBV11-2 | TGTGCCAGCAGCACAGGGGGGGGAGGAACCGGGGAGCTGTTTTTT | CASSTGGGGTGELFF
TRBD2 | few | TRBJ2-7 | TRBV24-1 | TGTGCCACCAGTGACTGGGACTATTCCGAGCAGTACTTC | CATSDWDYSEQYF
NA | many | TRBJ1-2 | TRBV28 | TGTGCCAGCAGTCCAGGGTTGGGCTATGGCTACACCTTC | CASSPGLGYGYTF
NA | NA | TRBJ1-1 | TRBV13 | TGTGCCAGCAGCTGGAACCTAGGGATGAACACTGAAGCTTTCTTT | CASSWNLGMNTEAFF
NA | many | TRBJ2-3 | TRBV28 | TGTGCCAGCAGTTTGGTGACAGGCAACACAGATACGCAGTATTTT | CASSLVTGNTDTQYF
TRBD2 | NA | TRBJ2-2 | TRBV6-1 | TGTGCCAGCAGTGAAGCGGTCCTATCTAGCGGGTTCGGGGAGCTGTTTTTT | CASSEAVLSSGFGELFF
NA | many | TRBJ2-5 | TRBV3-1 | TGTGCCAGCAGCCAAGCCCAGGGTAGAGAGACCCAGTACTTC | CASSQAQGRETQYF
NA | NA | TRBJ2-1 | TRBV5-1 | TGCGCCAGCAGCTTGACACGGAATGAGCAGTTCTTC | CASSLTRNEQFF
NA | many | TRBJ1-1 | TRBV5-1 | TGCGCCAGCAGCTTGATGGATCCTGAAGCTTTCTTT | CASSLMDPEAFF
NA | NA | TRBJ2-7 | TRBV25-1 | TGTGCCAGCAGTCGGCCGGGGACCTACGAGCAGTACTTC | CASSRPGTYEQYF
NA | NA | TRBJ2-3 | TRBV20-1 | TGCAGTGCTAGTCAAGGGGACAGCACAGATACGCAGTATTTT | CSASQGDSTDTQYF
NA | many | TRBJ2-7 | TRBV20-1 | TGCAGTGCTAACCCCCAAGGGTGGGAGCAGTACTTC | CSANPQGWEQYF
NA | many | TRBJ1-2 | TRBV12-3/TRBV12-4 | TGTGCCAGCAGGGGGCCAAGCAGGGAAACAAACTATGGCTACACCTTC | CASRGPSRETNYGYTF
NA | few | TRBJ2-2 | TRBV7-9 | TGTGCCAGCAGCCCGACAGGACCCGGGGAGCTGTTTTTT | CASSPTGPGELFF
TRBD1 | many | TRBJ2-7 | TRBV20-1 | TGCAGTGCTGAGGGACAGGGGGAGGGCGAGCAGTACTTC | CSAEGQGEGEQYF
TRBD1 | many | TRBJ1-1 | TRBV20-1 | TGCAGTGCGAGACGAGGGACAGAGAACACTGAAGCTTTCTTT | CSARRGTENTEAFF
NA | few | TRBJ2-5 | TRBV20-1 | TGCAGTGCTAGCGCGGGGCCTCAGCAGACCCAGTACTTC | CSASAGPQQTQYF
NA | many | TRBJ1-1 | TRBV20-1 | TGCAGTGCCTCAGACCCGAGAGGAGCTGAAGCTTTCTTT | CSASDPRGAEAFF
NA | NA | TRBJ2-7 | TRBV4-3 | TGCGCCAGCAGCCAAGATTTGGCGGGTCCGCTCTACGAGCAGTACTTC | CASSQDLAGPLYEQYF
NA | many | TRBJ2-1 | TRBV11-2 | TGTGCCAGCAGCTTTCGGACGGATTCTCGGTACAATGAGCAGTTCTTC | CASSFRTDSRYNEQFF
NA | NA | TRBJ1-2 | TRBV27 | TGTGCCAGCAGTTCGGGGCCCCCGTTGTATGGCTACACCTTC | CASSSGPPLYGYTF
NA | NA | TRBJ2-3 | TRBV4-3 | TGCGCCAGCAGCCAAGGTCCCGACAACACAGATACGCAGTATTTT | CASSQGPDNTDTQYF
NA | NA | TRBJ1-1 | TRBV11-2 | TGTGCCAGCAGCTTAGATAACTTTCCTCGAAGCGACACTGAAGCTTTCTTT | CASSLDNFPRSDTEAFF
NA | NA | TRBJ2-2 | TRBV6-4 | TGTGCCAGCAGCGACTCGACCACCGGGGAGCTGTTTTTT | CASSDSTTGELFF
TRBD2 | many | TRBJ2-5 | TRBV5-1 | TGCGCCAGCAGCTATCCGAGGAGCGGGAGTCGAGAGACCCAGTACTTC | CASSYPRSGSRETQYF
TRBD2 | NA | TRBJ2-1 | TRBV27 | TGTGCCAGCAGTTTAGGGACTAGCGGGAGGAAAATAGATTATTACAATGAGCAGTTCTTC | CASSLGTSGRKIDYYNEQFF
NA | few | TRBJ2-3 | TRBV4-1 | TGCGCCAGCAGCCAAGATCGGAGGGGGGATACGCAGTATTTT | CASSQDRRGDTQYF
NA | many | TRBJ2-6 | TRBV5-1 | TGCGCCAGCAGCCCAGGAGACTCTGGGGCCAACGTCCTGACTTTC | CASSPGDSGANVLTF
TRBD2 | many | TRBJ2-1 | TRBV11-1 | TGTGCCAGCACGGGGGGGATCAATGAGCAGTTCTTC | CASTGGINEQFF
NA | NA | TRBJ2-7 | TRBV18 | TGTGCCAGGGCGCCTCCTAAGGCCTACGAGCAGTACTTC | CARAPPKAYEQYF
NA | many | TRBJ1-3 | TRBV7-9 | TGTGCCAGCAGCCAACCCCCTGGAAACACCATATATTTT | CASSQPPGNTIYF
TRBD2 | NA | TRBJ2-5 | TRBV30 | TGTGCTTTGGCGGGGGTATTCCAAGAGACCCAGTACTTC | CALAGVFQETQYF
NA | few | TRBJ1-2 | TRBV9 | TGTGCCAGCAGCGTAGGAGGGAACTATGGCTACACCTTC | CASSVGGNYGYTF
TRBD2 | many | TRBJ2-1 | TRBV6-1 | TGTGCCAGCAGTGATCGGACTAGCGGGAGGGGTGAGCAGTTCTTC | CASSDRTSGRGEQFF
TRBD2 | many | TRBJ2-2 | TRBV2 | TGTGCCAGCAGTGTAGGCGGGAGTAGGACCGGGGAGCTGTTTTTT | CASSVGGSRTGELFF
TRBD1 | NA | TRBJ1-5 | TRBV24-1 | TGTGCCACCAGCGGACAGGGGGCTCAGCCCCAGCATTTT | CATSGQGAQPQHF
NA | NA | TRBJ1-1 | TRBV12-3/TRBV12-4 | TGTGCCAGCAGTTTAAAGGGTCGCGATGAAGCTTTCTTT | CASSLKGRDEAFF
TRBD2 | many | TRBJ2-5 | TRBV3-1 | TGTGCCAGCAGCCCTCCGTCGGGACTAGACCTTTTCAGCCTCCAAGAGACCCAGTACTTC | CASSPPSGLDLFSLQETQYF
NA | many | TRBJ2-5 | TRBV28 | TGTGCCAGCAGCTATAGTGGCGGGGCAGAGACCCAGTACTTC | CASSYSGGAETQYF
NA | NA | TRBJ1-2 | TRBV6-6 | TGTGCCAGCAGTTACTCTCTGCCAGGGGCCCAATATCAGGGCTACACCTTC | CASSYSLPGAQYQGYTF
NA | many | TRBJ2-7 | TRBV5-6 | TGTGCCAGCACCGCCGCAGAGCCTACGAAGCAGTACTTC | CASTAAEPTKQYF
NA | few | TRBJ2-4 | TRBV7-9 | TGTGCCAGCAGCTTACGCGGATACATTCAGTACTTC | CASSLRGYIQYF
TRBD2 | many | TRBJ2-1 | TRBV7-6 | TGTGCCAGCAGCTTAGAGGGACTAGCGGGAGGTTCCAATGAGCAGTTCTTC | CASSLEGLAGGSNEQFF
TRBD2 | many | TRBJ2-7 | TRBV2 | TGTGCCAGCAGTGACCCATCTAGCGGGGGAGACTACGAGCAGTACTTC | CASSDPSSGGDYEQYF
NA | NA | TRBJ2-6 | TRBV19 | TGTGCCAGCAGGGAACAAATCTCTGGGGCCAACGTCCTGACTTTC | CASREQISGANVLTF
TRBD2 | many | TRBJ2-3 | TRBV27 | TGTGCCAGCCTCCACCGCGCGGGAGTCAAAGATACGCAGTATTTT | CASLHRAGVKDTQYF
NA | few | TRBJ1-1 | TRBV28 | TGTGCCAGCAGTTTAGAGTACCGGACTGAAGCTTTCTTT | CASSLEYRTEAFF
TRBD1 | NA | TRBJ1-2 | TRBV6-1 | TGTGCCAGCAAGGGGGCTAGGGTTAACTATGGCTACACCTTC | CASKGARVNYGYTF
TRBD1 | many | TRBJ1-1 | TRBV11-1 | TGTGCCAGCAGCTTCCGAGTGAACAGGGGGCAGTCTGAAGCTTTCTTT | CASSFRVNRGQSEAFF
NA | few | TRBJ1-1 | TRBV29-1 | TGCAGCGGACAAAGACAGGAGAACACTGAAGCTTTCTTT | CSGQRQENTEAFF
TRBD2 | many | TRBJ2-1 | TRBV6-6 | TGTGCCAGCAGTTACTCGATAGGCGGGAGGGCATACAATGAGCAGTTCTTC | CASSYSIGGRAYNEQFF
TRBD1 | many | TRBJ2-2 | TRBV9 | TGTGCCAGCAGCGTGGGGACAGATCTTACCGGGGAGCTGTTTTTT | CASSVGTDLTGELFF
TRBD2 | many | TRBJ2-2 | TRBV28 | TGTGCCAGCAGTTTAACCAGGGGCATGGCGGGAGGTCGGACCGGGGAGCTGTTTTTT | CASSLTRGMAGGRTGELFF